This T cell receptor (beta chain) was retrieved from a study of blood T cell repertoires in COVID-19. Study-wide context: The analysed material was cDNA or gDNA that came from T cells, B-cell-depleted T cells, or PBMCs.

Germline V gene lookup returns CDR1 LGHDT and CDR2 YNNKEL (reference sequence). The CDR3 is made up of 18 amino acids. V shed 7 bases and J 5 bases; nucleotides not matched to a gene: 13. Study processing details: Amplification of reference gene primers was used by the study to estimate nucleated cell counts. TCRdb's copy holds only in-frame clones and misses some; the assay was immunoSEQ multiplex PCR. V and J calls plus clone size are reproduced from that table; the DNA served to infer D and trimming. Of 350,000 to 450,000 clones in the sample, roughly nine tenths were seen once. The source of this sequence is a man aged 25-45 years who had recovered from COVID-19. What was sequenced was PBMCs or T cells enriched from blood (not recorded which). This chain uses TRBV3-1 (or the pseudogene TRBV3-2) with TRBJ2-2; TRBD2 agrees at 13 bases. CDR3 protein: CASMQTSGRPSRTGELFF. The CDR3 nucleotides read TGTGCCAGCATGCAGACTAGCGGGAGGCCAAGTCGGACCGGGGAGCTGTTTTTT.